These 22 T cell receptor beta chains were sequenced from one sample in a study of blood T cell repertoires in COVID-19. Assay: immunoSEQ multiplex PCR; the TCRdb copy retains only in-frame clones and omits some. This table has about 330,000 clones, around 90% appearing once. What was sequenced was PBMCs or T cells enriched from blood (not recorded which). These receptors were taken from a woman aged 25 to 39 who had recovered from COVID-19.

The J gene is TRBJ1-1, the V gene TRBV19; D gene unclear. V lost 6 bases and J 3 bases, leaving 17 bases between the germline ends. The germline V gene encodes CDR1 LNHDA and CDR2 SQIVND (reference sequence). The CDR3 has 15 amino acids. The chain's CDR3 is CASRTPVGRDTEAFF. The CDR3 DNA reads as TGTGCCAGTAGAACCCCGGTCGGTCGGGACACTGAAGCTTTCTTT.

V usage is TRBV30 and J usage is TRBJ2-5, with D uncertain. The V gene's germline CDR1 is GTSNPN and CDR2 SVGIG (reference sequence). Trimming left V 0 bases short and J 4 bases short, with 9 bases between. The length of the CDR3 is 13 residues. For the CDR3, the DNA is TGTGCCTGGAGTGTAGCCTACGGAGAGACCCAGTACTTC. Residues: CAWSVAYGETQYF.

This chain links TRBV30 with TRBJ2-5; TRBD2 agrees at 8 bases. The CDR3 sequence is 15 residues long. Trimming at V came to 3 bases and at J to 5 bases, leaving 11 bases not matched to a gene. Per germline, CDR1 GTSNPN and CDR2 SVGIG (reference sequence). The CDR3 region is CAWRQGSGGWETQYF. The CDR3 DNA is TGTGCCTGGAGGCAGGGGAGCGGGGGCTGGGAGACCCAGTACTTC.

V and J are TRBV28 and TRBJ1-6, with D unresolved. Looked up from germline, CDR1 is MDHEN and CDR2 is SYDVKM. The CDR3 runs to 15 residues. The V and J ends lost 6 bases and 7 bases respectively, with 16 bases between them. CDR3 bases: TGTGCCAGCAGCTATCTGTCGCGAGAAAATTCACCCCTCCACTTT. Residues: CASSYLSRENSPLHF.

The rearrangement uses TRBV5-1 and TRBJ1-1; 9 nucleotides match TRBD1. The germline V gene encodes CDR1 SGHRS and CDR2 YFSETQ. The CDR3 contains 15 residues. Germline trimming cut 4 bases from V and 3 bases from J; bases unmatched to any gene: 7. The DNA of the CDR3 is TGCGCCAGCAGCATAACCGACAGGGGGTACACTGAAGCTTTCTTT. Its translation is CASSITDRGYTEAFF. Using reference TRBV5-1 and TRBJ1-1 for the parts outside the CDR3, the full variable domain is KAGVTQTPRYLIKTRGQQVTLSCSPISGHRSVSWYQQTPGQGLQFLFEYFSETQRNKGNFPGRFSGRQFSNSRSEMNVSTLELGDSALYLCASSITDRGYTEAFFGQGTRLTVV.

The chain uses TRBV4-2 and TRBJ1-5; TRBD1 matches at 7 bases. J gave up 2 bases and V 0 bases, and 4 bases lay outside the gene matches. CDR3 length: 16 amino acids. Germline-derived CDR1 and CDR2 are LGHNA and YNFKEQ. CDR3 amino acids: CASSQENTGGNQPQHF. CDR3 in DNA: TGTGCCAGCAGCCAAGAGAATACAGGGGGCAATCAGCCCCAGCATTTT.

The chain has TRBV6-1 and TRBJ2-7, with no clear D. Per germline, CDR1 MNHNS and CDR2 SASEGT. This CDR3 contains 13 residues. The V end lost 2 bases, the J end lost 4 bases, and 9 bases lay between the germline ends. CDR3 residues: CASSEFPQYEQYF. In DNA form, the CDR3 reads TGTGCCAGCAGTGAATTCCCACAGTACGAGCAGTACTTC.

The chain carries TRBV5-1 and TRBJ1-4; D might be TRBD1 (6 bases). V was cut by 0 bases and J by 4 bases, with 7 bases left in between. Germline V CDR1 and CDR2: SGHRS, YFSETQ. This CDR3 spans 14 amino acids. The CDR3 bases are TGCGCCAGCAGCTTGGGGACAGTTAATGAAAAACTGTTTTTT. Amino acids: CASSLGTVNEKLFF.

This sequence joins TRBV15 and TRBJ2-7, with TRBD1 as a possible D gene (5 bases). Germline CDR1 and CDR2: LNHNV and YYDKDF (reference sequence). V lost 0 bases and J lost 0, with 9 bases in between. This CDR3 has 15 residues. In DNA, the CDR3 is TGTGCCACCAGCAGAGATATGGGGCTCTCCTACGAGCAGTACTTC. Translating it yields CATSRDMGLSYEQYF.

This clone was picked up a small number of times. V usage is TRBV9 and J usage is TRBJ1-1; 8 nucleotides align to TRBD1. Germline-derived CDR1 and CDR2 are SGDLS and YYNGEE. With 4 bases clipped from V and 1 base from J, the junction kept 9 bases outside the gene matches. CDR3 length equals 16 residues. The CDR3 sequence is CASSPRTGFTNTEAFF. The CDR3 region has the DNA TGTGCCAGCAGCCCTCGGACAGGGTTTACGAACACTGAAGCTTTCTTT.

This chain links TRBV7-9 with TRBJ2-7; 7 bases fit TRBD1. V shed 5 bases and J 6 bases; nucleotides not matched to a gene: 10. CDR1 is SEHNR, CDR2 FQNEAQ, per germline (reference sequence). The CDR3 sequence is 14 residues long. The chain's CDR3 is CASSPTGKSTEQYF. CDR3 in DNA: TGTGCCAGCAGCCCGACAGGGAAAAGTACCGAGCAGTACTTC.

This chain uses TRBV18 with TRBJ1-1; D gene ambiguous. Trimming cost V 0 bases and J 0 bases, with 5 bases left between them. Germline CDR1 and CDR2: KGHSH and LQKENI. The CDR3 has 14 amino acids. The DNA for the CDR3 is TGTGCCAGCTCACCACCGGCGGTGAACACTGAAGCTTTCTTT. It is translated as CASSPPAVNTEAFF.

The chain has TRBV15 and TRBJ2-3; 7 bases are a match to TRBD1. This CDR3 has 16 amino acids. V lost 3 bases and J lost 6; bases outside the gene matches: 12. CDR1 and CDR2 from the germline V gene are LNHNV and YYDKDF (reference sequence). The CDR3 protein is CATSSLSVGGFDTQYF. CDR3 nucleotides: TGTGCCACCAGCAGCCTTTCTGTAGGGGGCTTCGATACGCAGTATTTT. The complete variable domain, with remaining parts taken from reference TRBV15 and TRBJ2-3, reads DAMVIQNPRYQVTQFGKPVTLSCSQTLNHNVMYWYQQKSSQAPKLLFHYYDKDFNNEADTPDNFQSRRPNTSFCFLDIRSPGLGDTAMYLCATSSLSVGGFDTQYFGPGTRLTVL.

This sequence joins TRBV6-6 and TRBJ1-2, with 7 bases matching TRBD1. Trimming cost V 7 bases and J 6 bases; bases outside gene matches: 8. The CDR3 is 13 amino acids. Looked up from germline, CDR1 is MNHNY and CDR2 is SVGAGI (reference sequence). The CDR3 loop reads CASTLGQVNGYTF. The CDR3 DNA sequence: TGTGCCAGCACCCTAGGACAGGTTAATGGCTACACCTTC.

The V call is TRBV5-5, the J call TRBJ2-3; D possibly corresponds to TRBD1 (7 bases). Germline values: CDR1 SGHKS, CDR2 YYEKEE (reference sequence). The V end lost 5 bases, the J end lost 5 bases, and 15 bases lay between the germline ends. This CDR3 comprises 14 residues. In nucleotides, the CDR3 is TGTGCCAGCAGATCGGAGGGGGCCCGAGATACGCAGTATTTT. It encodes CASRSEGARDTQYF.

The chain uses TRBV7-2 and TRBJ2-7; perhaps TRBD1 as D (6 bases). The CDR3 runs 15 residues. CDR1 and CDR2 from the germline V gene are SGHTA and FQGNSA. Deletions cut 1 base from V and 0 bases from J, with 10 bases between. The CDR3 DNA follows: TGTGCCAGCAGCTTAGAGGGACACCCCTCCTACGAGCAGTACTTC. Its translation is CASSLEGHPSYEQYF.

This chain joins TRBV5-5 and TRBJ1-1; TRBD1 matches 10 bases. This CDR3 comprises 15 residues. Germline trimming cut 4 bases from V and 0 bases from J; bases unmatched to any gene: 3. The germline gives CDR1 SGHKS, CDR2 YYEKEE (reference sequence). CDR3 in DNA: TGTGCCAGCAGCGTGGGACAGGGGCTGAACACTGAAGCTTTCTTT. Its translation is CASSVGQGLNTEAFF.

The V call is TRBV30, the J call TRBJ1-1, with unresolved D. V lost 3 bases and J 1 base, leaving 6 bases between the germline ends. The germline CDR1 and CDR2 sequences are GTSNPN and SVGIG (reference sequence). There are 12 residues in the CDR3. CDR3 residues: CAWRPRNTEAFF. CDR3 sequence (DNA): TGTGCCTGGAGGCCCAGGAACACTGAAGCTTTCTTT.

V and J are TRBV5-1 and TRBJ2-3, with TRBD1 matching over 7 bases. Trimming removed 6 bases from V and 1 base from J; junction bases left unmatched: 8. Per germline, CDR1 SGHRS and CDR2 YFSETQ. The CDR3 runs to 15 residues. The CDR3 nucleotides are TGCGCCAGCAACTTAGACGGGACAGGCACAGATACGCAGTATTTT. Translation: CASNLDGTGTDTQYF.

The chain joins TRBV7-2 to TRBJ2-7; TRBD2 aligns across 8 bases. V lost 5 bases to trimming and J lost 0 bases; unmatched junction nucleotides: 9. The length of the CDR3 is 16 residues. Germline CDR1 SGHTA, CDR2 FQGNSA. Here the CDR3 reads CASSRVGGTSSYEQYF. CDR3 coding DNA: TGTGCCAGCAGCCGTGTGGGGGGGACTAGCTCCTACGAGCAGTACTTC.

V is TRBV19 and J is TRBJ1-1; the match to TRBD1 covers 9 bases. Germline V CDR1 and CDR2: LNHDA, SQIVND (reference sequence). Trimming cost V 4 bases and J 6 bases; bases outside gene matches: 9. This CDR3 contains 15 residues. CDR3 in amino acids: CASSTKDRGYPEAFF. The DNA of the CDR3 is TGTGCCAGTAGTACTAAGGACAGGGGATACCCTGAAGCTTTCTTT.

The rearrangement joins TRBV5-1 to TRBJ1-1; no firm D call. Germline CDR1 reads SGHRS; CDR2 reads YFSETQ. V lost 4 bases and J lost 1, with 14 bases in between. The CDR3 is made up of 15 amino acids. CDR3 DNA: TGCGCCAGCAGCCTCACCCTCCGAGGGAACACTGAAGCTTTCTTT. Its translation: CASSLTLRGNTEAFF.